These T cell receptor beta chains were read from a single sample in a study of shared clonotypes between healthy human individuals. The assay was immunoSEQ multiplex PCR, and TCRdb's table has in-frame clones only and misses some. Among a few hundred thousand clones listed, less than 85% were seen once. The sample was memory CD4+ T cells sorted from blood. The source is a man between 25 and 39 years old in good health. Both conserved end residues are part of each CDR3. D genes are given only for firm matches. Not every row has a clone size; where given, it reads once, few, many or a size class.

D gene	V gene	clone size	J gene	CDR3 DNA	CDR3 protein
-	TRBV7-8	-	TRBJ2-7	TGTGCCAGCAGCTTAGGTTTCCGGGAGCAGTACTTC	CASSLGFREQYF
TRBD1	TRBV6-5	-	TRBJ2-7	TGTGCCACTCAGTCAGGGGGCGCCTACGAGCAGTACTTC	CATQSGGAYEQYF
-	TRBV5-6	-	TRBJ2-1	TGTGCCAGCAGCGGGGGACACCTCACCTACAATGAGCAGTTCTTC	CASSGGHLTYNEQFF
TRBD2	TRBV18	-	TRBJ2-1	TGTGCCAGCTCAGTGGCTAGCGGGGGTGAGCAGTTCTTC	CASSVASGGEQFF
TRBD1	TRBV18	-	TRBJ2-5	TGTGCCAGCTCACCCGTCACCTGGACAGGGGAGGTTGGGCAAGAGACCCAGTACTTC	CASSPVTWTGEVGQETQYF
TRBD2	TRBV6-1	-	TRBJ2-5	TGTGCCAGCCGACTAGCGGAGACCCAGTACTTC	CASRLAETQYF
TRBD1	TRBV6-1	-	TRBJ1-5	TGTGCCAGCAGGCAAACAGGGGGCTACTCTCAGCCCCAGCATTTT	CASRQTGGYSQPQHF
-	TRBV29-1	few	TRBJ1-1	TGCAGCGTTGTAAAGGGGGATGGCACTGAAGCTTTCTTT	CSVVKGDGTEAFF
-	TRBV2	-	TRBJ2-3	TGTGCCAGCAGTTACCTAGGGGGCGGGAGGAGCACAGATACGCAGTATTTT	CASSYLGGGRSTDTQYF
TRBD2	TRBV29-1	-	TRBJ2-3	TGCAGCTCACTGGAGCGGGAGATCACAGATACGCAGTATTTT	CSSLEREITDTQYF
TRBD1	TRBV11-3	-	TRBJ2-5	TGTGCCAGCAGCGCGACAGGGGGCGGGGAGACCCAGTACTTC	CASSATGGGETQYF
TRBD2	TRBV2	-	TRBJ2-1	TGTGCCAGCAGCCCGACTAGCGGGATGATTATATACAATGAGCAGTTCTTC	CASSPTSGMIIYNEQFF
-	TRBV5-5	-	TRBJ1-2	TGTGCCAGCAGCTTGAGTATACTGAACTATGGCTACACCTTC	CASSLSILNYGYTF
-	TRBV7-2	once	TRBJ2-3	TGTGCCAGCAGCACCCGCCAGGCGGCAGATACGCAGTATTTT	CASSTRQAADTQYF
TRBD2	TRBV7-3	many	TRBJ2-3	TGTGCCAGCAGCCAAGGGACTAGCAGAACAGATACGCAGTATTTT	CASSQGTSRTDTQYF
TRBD1	TRBV19	-	TRBJ1-1	TGTGCCAGTAGCAGAGGGACAGTAAGTGAAGCTTTCTTT	CASSRGTVSEAFF
TRBD1	TRBV5-1	-	TRBJ2-7	TGCGCCAGCAGTCCTCGTCGACAGGGAATCCCCCACGAGCAGTACTTC	CASSPRRQGIPHEQYF
-	TRBV19	-	TRBJ2-7	TGTGCCAGTAGTCCCCGTAGGGGGGGTGCGCAGTACTTC	CASSPRRGGAQYF
TRBD1	TRBV27	-	TRBJ2-7	TGTGCCAGCAGTTTTTCGGACAGGGGGCTAGACGAGCAGTACTTC	CASSFSDRGLDEQYF
TRBD1	TRBV2	-	TRBJ2-2	TGTGCCAGCAGTGGGGACAGGGCCACCGGGGAGCTGTTTTTT	CASSGDRATGELFF
TRBD2	TRBV28	-	TRBJ2-1	TGTGCCAGCAGATTGGGCGGGAGGGGCAATGAGCAGTTCTTC	CASRLGGRGNEQFF
TRBD2	TRBV28	-	TRBJ2-5	TGTGCCAGCATCTTCGGAGTAGGACTAGCGGAGACCCAGTACTTC	CASIFGVGLAETQYF
-	TRBV5-1	many	TRBJ2-1	TGCGCCAGCAGGCCGGACCCGTCCTGGGGTGAGCAGTTCTTC	CASRPDPSWGEQFF
TRBD1	TRBV5-4	few	TRBJ1-1	TGTGCCAGCAGCTTGGCCGGGACAGCGAACACTGAAGCTTTCTTT	CASSLAGTANTEAFF
-	TRBV7-7	few	TRBJ2-5	TGTGCTAGCAGCCTCGACTATTCAGAGACCCAGTACTTC	CASSLDYSETQYF
-	TRBV10-3	-	TRBJ2-1	TGTGCCATCAGTGAGTCGGGAATAGCGGCAAGGAATGAGCAGTTCTTC	CAISESGIAARNEQFF
-	TRBV5-4	-	TRBJ2-7	TGTGCCAGCAGCTTGGCCGGGCGGATCTACGAGCAGTACTTC	CASSLAGRIYEQYF
TRBD1	TRBV6-1	-	TRBJ2-4	TGTGCCAGCAGTGAAAGGGGACAGATCAAAAACATTCAGTACTTC	CASSERGQIKNIQYF
-	TRBV10-2	-	TRBJ1-4	TGCGCCAGCAGTGAGTCGAACCAGGGGTGGTCTTTT	CASSESNQGWSF
TRBD2	TRBV11-3	-	TRBJ2-1	TGTGCCAGCAGCCCCCGGACTAGCGGGAGAGGGAATGAGCAGTTCTTC	CASSPRTSGRGNEQFF
TRBD1	TRBV5-1	-	TRBJ1-5	TGCGCCAGCAGCTGGGGGGACAGGGGTGGCAATCAGCCCCAGCATTTT	CASSWGDRGGNQPQHF
-	TRBV27	once	TRBJ1-3	TGTGCCAGCAGTCAAAGGGGGACGGGATCCTCTGGAAACACCATATATTTT	CASSQRGTGSSGNTIYF
-	TRBV7-9	many	TRBJ2-1	TGTGCCAGCAGCTTAAGTAACAATGAGCAGTTCTTC	CASSLSNNEQFF
TRBD1	TRBV7-2	-	TRBJ1-1	TGTGCCAGCAGCTTAGTAATGTCGGGACAGGAAACTTTCTTT	CASSLVMSGQETFF
-	TRBV27	-	TRBJ1-5	TGTGCCAGCAGTTTCGGTCTAGCGGGGTATAGCAATCAGCCCCAGCATTTT	CASSFGLAGYSNQPQHF
-	TRBV6-1	few	TRBJ2-7	TGTGCCAGCAGTGAAGCTGACGAAAGCTCCTACGAGCAGTACTTC	CASSEADESSYEQYF
-	TRBV16	-	TRBJ2-2	TGTGCCAGCAGCCAATCGGCGCTAGCGAACACCGGGGAGCTGTTTTTT	CASSQSALANTGELFF
-	TRBV10-2	-	TRBJ2-7	TGCGCCAGCAGCGACTATGTCTACGAGCAGTACTTC	CASSDYVYEQYF
-	TRBV6-6	-	TRBJ1-3	TGTGCCAGCAGTTCGTACTGGGACTCTGGAAACACCATATATTTT	CASSSYWDSGNTIYF
-	TRBV18	-	TRBJ1-4	TGTGCCAGCTCTCTCGTTCAGAGAGAAAAACTGTTTTTT	CASSLVQREKLFF
-	TRBV7-6	-	TRBJ2-7	TGTGCCAGCAGCTTGTTGGGATCGGGAAACTACGAGCAGTACTTC	CASSLLGSGNYEQYF
TRBD1	TRBV5-4	once	TRBJ1-1	TGTGCCAGCAGCGAGTACAGGGGGCGTGACGGCACTGAAGCTTTCTTT	CASSEYRGRDGTEAFF
-	TRBV5-1	-	TRBJ1-1	TGCGCCAGCAGCTTAAGCAGGATGAACACTGAAGCTTTCTTT	CASSLSRMNTEAFF
TRBD1	TRBV5-1	-	TRBJ2-3	TGCGCCAGCAGCGACCAGGGGGATACAGATACGCAGTATTTT	CASSDQGDTDTQYF
TRBD1	TRBV18	-	TRBJ2-2	TGTGCCAGCTCATTCGGGACAGGGGCCGGGGAGCTGTTTTTT	CASSFGTGAGELFF
-	TRBV6-1	-	TRBJ2-2	TGCGCCAGTTTATTCCAGGAGCAGACCGGGGAGCTGTTTTTT	CASLFQEQTGELFF
TRBD1	TRBV5-1	-	TRBJ1-5	TGCGCCAGCAGCTTGGACACAGGGGGCGATCAGCCCCAGCATTTT	CASSLDTGGDQPQHF
-	TRBV28	-	TRBJ2-7	TGTGCCAGTGAAGGATCTCGCCGTTCCTACGAGCAGTACTTC	CASEGSRRSYEQYF
-	TRBV5-8	-	TRBJ1-5	TGTGCCAGCAGCTTAGGGGATAATCAGCCCCAGCATTTT	CASSLGDNQPQHF
-	TRBV2	-	TRBJ1-1	TGTGCCAGCAGTCAACTCCTATACACTGAAGCTTTCTTT	CASSQLLYTEAFF
-	TRBV7-8	-	TRBJ2-7	TGTGCCAGCAGCTACCATAGCGAGCAGTACTTC	CASSYHSEQYF
-	TRBV2	-	TRBJ2-7	TGTGCCAGCAGTGAAAGAGTAACCTACGAGCAGTACTTC	CASSERVTYEQYF
TRBD2	TRBV5-1	-	TRBJ2-7	TGCGCCAGCAGCCAGGGCGGGGGTTACGAGCAGTACTTC	CASSQGGGYEQYF
-	TRBV5-1	-	TRBJ2-1	TGCGCCAGCAGCTGGGACATATACAATGAGCAGTTCTTC	CASSWDIYNEQFF
-	TRBV28	many	TRBJ1-1	TGTGCCAGCACCACAAGGGCCCGCACTGAAGCTTTCTTT	CASTTRARTEAFF
TRBD2	TRBV9	few	TRBJ2-7	TGTGCCAGCAGCACGGGGACTAGCGGGAACTACGAGCAGTACTTC	CASSTGTSGNYEQYF
-	TRBV5-6	-	TRBJ1-5	TGTGCCAGCAGCTTGTCGCGAGTTGGCAATCAGCCCCAGCATTTT	CASSLSRVGNQPQHF